Below, 28 T cell receptor beta chains from the same sample are listed, as sequenced in a study of cytomegalovirus exposure and HLA in healthy donors. In the PCR, 60 Vbeta and 13 Jbeta primers were used. TCRdb's table, derived via immunoSEQ multiplex PCR, lists solely in-frame clones and lacks some. In all, the sample yields around 120,000 clones. Sequencing used PBMCs. The receptors derive from a man in his fifties or sixties in good health and CMV-seronegative.

The genes are TRBV6-5 and TRBJ1-6, with D possibly being TRBD1 (5 bases). Germline values: CDR1 MNHEY, CDR2 SVGAGI. CDR3 size: 15 residues. Trimming removed 11 bases from V and 7 bases from J, with 21 bases in between. The CDR3 DNA is TGTGCCTCGACCCGGGGGGACCTTTCAAATTCACCCCTCCACTTT. It codes for CASTRGDLSNSPLHF.

This sequence joins TRBV5-4 and TRBJ1-4, with D possibly matching TRBD1 (5 bases). The germline V and J ends were trimmed by 2 bases and 12 bases, with 11 bases remaining between them. The CDR3 covers 12 residues. Germline V CDR1 and CDR2: SGHNT, YYREEE (reference sequence). CDR3 loop: CASSLGQGQLFF. In DNA, the CDR3 is TGTGCCAGCAGCTTAGGACAAGGTCAACTGTTTTTT.

The rearrangement uses TRBV5-1 and TRBJ1-3; D is possibly TRBD1 (6 bases). V was trimmed by 2 bases and J by 0 bases, leaving 9 bases between them. Germline-derived CDR1 and CDR2 are SGHRS and YFSETQ. The CDR3 extends over 15 amino acids. CDR3 nucleotides: TGCGCCAGCAGCTTCGAACAGGGCTCTGGAAACACCATATATTTT. Translated, it gives CASSFEQGSGNTIYF.

The chain employs TRBV27 and TRBJ1-1; 7 nucleotides line up with TRBD1. Germline V gene sequence: CDR1 MNHEY, CDR2 SMNVEV (reference sequence). The CDR3 covers 15 residues. With 5 bases clipped from V and 4 bases from J, the junction kept 10 bases outside the gene matches. The CDR3 region has the DNA TGTGCCAGCAGTCCCTGGGCAGGGGGACCCACTGAAGCTTTCTTT. Translation gives CASSPWAGGPTEAFF.

This chain uses TRBV2 with TRBJ1-2; 7 nucleotides align to TRBD1. V gave up 8 bases and J gave up 4 bases; unmatched junction bases: 4. Germline CDR1 SNHLY, CDR2 FYNNEI. The CDR3 contains 12 residues. As DNA, the CDR3 is TGTGCCAGCGGAGGGACAGCCTATGGCTACACCTTC. As protein: CASGGTAYGYTF.

V is TRBV25-1 and J is TRBJ1-4, with TRBD1 matching over 11 bases. With V trimmed by 4 bases and J by 8 bases, 6 bases remained unmatched. The CDR3 length is 15 residues. From germline, CDR1 is MGHDK and CDR2 SYGVNS. CDR3 sequence (DNA): TGTGCCAGCAGTGGGACAGGGGGCGCGCAGGAAAAACTGTTTTTT. It codes for CASSGTGGAQEKLFF.

The genes are TRBV19 and TRBJ1-2; TRBD1 is a possible D gene (5 bases). Germline assignment: CDR1 LNHDA and CDR2 SQIVND (reference sequence). With 7 bases removed from V and 2 bases from J, the gap between germline ends came to 14 bases. The CDR3 has 14 residues. The CDR3 coding sequence is TGTGCCAGTACGGTCGGGGGGACGAACTATGGCTACACCTTC. Translating gives CASTVGGTNYGYTF.

The chain joins TRBV2 to TRBJ1-1, with D unresolved. V lost 10 bases, J lost 3 bases, and 15 bases lay in between. The CDR3 is 13 amino acids. Per the germline V gene, CDR1 is SNHLY and CDR2 is FYNNEI. The chain's CDR3 is CATQSQTDTEAFF. For the CDR3, the DNA is TGTGCCACCCAGAGTCAGACTGACACTGAAGCTTTCTTT.

This chain joins TRBV5-3 and TRBJ2-7, with 10 bases that match TRBD2. TRBV5-3 is designated an ORF whose function remains uncertain. This CDR3 has 16 amino acids. V was pared by 4 bases and J by 0 bases, with 7 bases of the junction left unmatched. CDR3 sequence: CARSTTSGDLSYEQYF. The DNA of the CDR3 is TGTGCCAGAAGCACAACTAGCGGGGATCTCTCCTACGAGCAGTACTTC.

The rearrangement links TRBV27 to TRBJ1-2, with D possibly TRBD1 on 5 matching bases. CDR1 and CDR2 (germline): MNHEY, SMNVEV (reference sequence). Trimming took 8 bases from V and 0 from J, leaving 13 bases between them. The CDR3 contains 14 residues. In DNA form, the CDR3 reads TGTGCCAGCCGTCAAACAGGAGCTAACTATGGCTACACCTTC. Translating gives CASRQTGANYGYTF.

V usage is TRBV7-9 and J usage is TRBJ2-1, with unresolved D. CDR3 length equals 15 residues. From germline, CDR1 is SEHNR and CDR2 FQNEAQ (reference sequence). Trimming shortened V by 5 bases and J by 0 bases, and 11 bases separated the two germline ends. CDR3 nucleotides: TGTGCCAGCAGCATCTCTAGGAGCTCCTACAATGAGCAGTTCTTC. It is translated as CASSISRSSYNEQFF.

The J gene is TRBJ1-2, the V gene TRBV7-9, with 9 bases lining up with TRBD1. This CDR3 spans 14 amino acids. J gave up 7 bases and V 1 base, and 4 bases lay outside the gene matches. The germline V gene encodes CDR1 SEHNR and CDR2 FQNEAQ (reference sequence). CDR3 DNA sequence: TGTGCCAGCAGCTTAGTACAGGGGGCAGCTGGCTACACCTTC. It encodes CASSLVQGAAGYTF.

The rearrangement uses TRBV30 and TRBJ1-5; 7 bases are shared with TRBD1. Looked up from germline, CDR1 is GTSNPN and CDR2 is SVGIG (reference sequence). V lost 1 base to trimming and J lost 4 bases; unmatched junction nucleotides: 7. The CDR3 length is 15 residues. The CDR3, as DNA: TGTGCCTGGAGTGGCCAACAGGGGAGGAATCAGCCCCAGCATTTT. Translation gives CAWSGQQGRNQPQHF.

The CDR3 DNA sequence: TGTGCCAGTAGTTTCTCCGGGAACACTGAAGCTTTCTTT. It translates to CASSFSGNTEAFF. The chain links TRBV19 to TRBJ1-1; D is undetermined. Trimming stripped 5 bases from V and 1 base from J, with 8 bases between. In germline, CDR1 is LNHDA, CDR2 SQIVND (reference sequence). The CDR3 spans 13 residues.

The genes are TRBV18 and TRBJ1-5; D may be TRBD1 (5 bases). This CDR3 contains 22 residues. In germline, CDR1 is KGHSH, CDR2 LQKENI. V gave up 2 bases and J gave up 0 bases, with 29 bases separating them. The CDR3 DNA reads TGTGCCAGCTCACCATGTTTAGTGTTGTGGGGTCAGGGTGAAATTAGCAATCAGCCCCAGCATTTT. Amino acids: CASSPCLVLWGQGEISNQPQHF.

The V gene is TRBV6-1, the J gene TRBJ1-3; 8 positions match TRBD1. The CDR3 runs to 14 residues. After removal of 7 bases from V and 0 bases from J, the junction contained 2 bases not matched to a gene. CDR1 MNHNS and CDR2 SASEGT come from the germline V gene. This chain's CDR3 is CASTGTGSGNTIYF. CDR3 sequence (DNA): TGTGCCAGCACCGGGACAGGCTCTGGAAACACCATATATTTT.

This chain connects TRBV27 to TRBJ1-1; TRBD1 aligns across 8 bases. The CDR3 sequence is 14 residues long. With V trimmed by 4 bases and J by 0 bases, 1 base remained unmatched. CDR1 is MNHEY and CDR2 is SMNVEV in the germline V gene (reference sequence). For the CDR3, the DNA is TGTGCCAGCAGTTGGGACAGGATGAACACTGAAGCTTTCTTT. This encodes CASSWDRMNTEAFF.

This sequence joins TRBV9 and TRBJ1-3, with D possibly being TRBD1 (5 bases). V dropped 3 bases and J dropped 5 bases, with 9 bases sitting between them. The CDR3 covers 13 residues. Germline V gene data show CDR1 as SGDLS and CDR2 as YYNGEE. CDR3 loop: CASSGPGRNTIYF. The CDR3 coding sequence is TGTGCCAGCAGCGGCCCAGGGAGAAACACCATATATTTT.

The chain recombines TRBV9 with TRBJ2-1, with TRBD2 identical over 8 bases. V lost 0 bases to trimming and J lost 4 bases; unmatched junction nucleotides: 3. This CDR3 region has 15 residues. The germline CDR1 and CDR2 sequences are SGDLS and YYNGEE. The CDR3 spells CASSVGASGYNEQFF. CDR3 coding DNA: TGTGCCAGCAGCGTAGGGGCTAGCGGGTACAATGAGCAGTTCTTC.

This rearrangement joins TRBV19 to TRBJ1-2; D uncertain. CDR1 and CDR2 from the germline V gene are LNHDA and SQIVND (reference sequence). The length of the CDR3 is 16 residues. Trimming left V 10 bases short and J 4 bases short, with 25 bases between. The CDR3 DNA reads TGTGCCACGAGCCCGGCGTCACCCAGTAGCGGCTATGGCTACACCTTC. Encoded protein: CATSPASPSSGYGYTF.

As regards this clone: Other DNA sequences within the sample encode an identical CDR3. V and J are TRBV5-1 and TRBJ1-5; D uncertain. CDR1 SGHRS and CDR2 YFSETQ come from the germline V gene. The CDR3 loop spans 15 amino acids. The V and J ends lost 0 bases and 2 bases respectively, with 9 bases between them. DNA for the CDR3: TGCGCCAGCAGCTTGGAAGGTCAGGGCAATCAGCCCCAGCATTTT. Protein sequence: CASSLEGQGNQPQHF.

This chain links TRBV30 with TRBJ1-2; no clear D. The CDR3 contains 14 residues. Deletions cut 2 bases from V and 0 bases from J, with 10 bases between. Germline V gives CDR1 GTSNPN, CDR2 SVGIG (reference sequence). The CDR3 spells CAWSQWRTNYGYTF. The CDR3 coding sequence is TGTGCCTGGAGTCAATGGAGAACTAACTATGGCTACACCTTC.

V gene TRBV27 combines with J gene TRBJ1-6, with 8 bases that match TRBD1. The germline gives CDR1 MNHEY, CDR2 SMNVEV (reference sequence). This CDR3 has 16 amino acids. The trim removed 2 bases at V and 5 bases at J, leaving 5 bases unmatched. CDR3 amino acids: CASSLMDRVHNSPLHF. The DNA of the CDR3 is TGTGCCAGCAGTTTAATGGACAGGGTACATAATTCACCCCTCCACTTT.

This chain uses TRBV7-2 with TRBJ2-1; 11 bases line up with TRBD1. V was clipped by 1 base and J by 4 bases; unmatched bases: 3. Germline V CDR1 and CDR2: SGHTA, FQGNSA. The CDR3 spans 16 residues. In DNA, the CDR3 is TGTGCCAGCAGCTTAGGAGGGACAGGGGGATACAATGAGCAGTTCTTC. The encoded protein is CASSLGGTGGYNEQFF.

The V call is TRBV6-5, the J call TRBJ1-4, with TRBD1 matching 7 bases. The CDR3 runs 14 residues. Germline V gene data show CDR1 as MNHEY and CDR2 as SVGAGI. Trimming took 4 bases from V and 9 from J; bases not matched to a gene: 8. The CDR3 nucleotides are TGTGCCAGCAGTTGGGACAGCGGTATGAAAAAACTGTTTTTT. It specifies CASSWDSGMKKLFF.

This chain joins TRBV5-6 and TRBJ2-2; D is unclear. Trimming removed 4 bases from V and 0 bases from J, with 16 bases in between. The length of the CDR3 is 17 residues. Germline CDR1 is SGHDT and CDR2 is YYEEEE. The CDR3 DNA follows: TGTGCCAGCAGCCTCCGACTGAGCGCCTCGAACACCGGGGAGCTGTTTTTT. Translation: CASSLRLSASNTGELFF.

The CDR3 DNA reads TGTGCCAGCAGCGTAGACTCGGGTGCGACTAATGAAAAACTGTTTTTT. Residues: CASSVDSGATNEKLFF. The J gene is TRBJ1-4, the V gene TRBV9, with unresolved D. Trimming shortened V by 0 bases and J by 2 bases, and 11 bases separated the two germline ends. The CDR3 is 16 residues long. CDR1 SGDLS and CDR2 YYNGEE come from the germline V gene.

This chain uses TRBV30 with TRBJ1-2; 7 bases match TRBD1. This CDR3 has 14 amino acids. Germline V CDR1 and CDR2: GTSNPN, SVGIG (reference sequence). Trimming removed 4 bases from V and 4 bases from J; junction bases left unmatched: 9. CDR3 loop: CAWTQQGMSYGYTF. The CDR3 region has the DNA TGTGCCTGGACCCAACAGGGGATGTCCTATGGCTACACCTTC.